Each of the 30 T cell receptor beta chains below was sequenced from the same sample in a study of blood T cell repertoires in COVID-19. The table came from immunoSEQ multiplex PCR; TCRdb's copy has only in-frame clones and leaves some out. The repertoire holds tens of thousands of clones, roughly nine tenths seen once, with roughly 1.3% in the top ten. The sequenced sample consisted of peripheral blood. These TCRs come from a man aged 55 to 70 with acute or convalescent COVID-19.

The chain has TRBV7-9 and TRBJ1-2, with a weak D call TRBD1 (5 bases). Trimming stripped 3 bases from V and 8 bases from J, with 13 bases between. Germline V gene lookup returns CDR1 SEHNR and CDR2 FQNEAQ (reference sequence). This CDR3 is 13 amino acids long. This CDR3 reads CASSLTDDEGYTF. Here the CDR3 DNA reads TGTGCCAGCAGCTTGACAGACGATGAAGGCTACACCTTC.

The chain employs TRBV18 and TRBJ1-3; the D is unclear. This CDR3 is 13 amino acids long. The V gene's germline CDR1 is KGHSH and CDR2 LQKENI. The ends were cut back, 5 bases at V and 0 bases at J, with 5 bases in the middle. Here the CDR3 reads CASSANSGNTIYF. The CDR3 DNA is TGTGCCAGCTCAGCTAACTCTGGAAACACCATATATTTT.

The rearrangement joins TRBV27 to TRBJ2-7, with D maybe TRBD1 (5 bases). The CDR3 is made up of 15 amino acids. Trimming stripped 0 bases from V and 6 bases from J, with 15 bases between. Germline V gene sequence: CDR1 MNHEY, CDR2 SMNVEV (reference sequence). The CDR3 loop is CASSLSGGALGEQYF. In nucleotides, the CDR3 is TGTGCCAGCAGTTTATCTGGTGGGGCGCTGGGCGAGCAGTACTTC.

The chain is built from TRBV21-1 and TRBJ2-2; the DNA was not used to check the table's D call, TRBD2. TRBV21-1 is flagged as a pseudogene. This CDR3 contains 18 residues. The CDR3 region is CASSKVPGGGWDTGELFF. CDR3 bases: TGTGCCAGCAGCAAAGTACCCGGGGGAGGGTGGGACACCGGGGAGCTGTTTTTT.

The chain recombines TRBV28 with TRBJ1-2; 8 bases are a match to TRBD1. Germline loops: CDR1 MDHEN, CDR2 SYDVKM. After removal of 9 bases from V and 2 bases from J, the junction contained 8 bases not matched to a gene. The CDR3 has 14 residues. The CDR3 bases are TGTGCCAGTGTTACAGGGGGAACAAACTATGGCTACACCTTC. It specifies CASVTGGTNYGYTF.

This clone appeared a single time. CDR3 amino acids: CASSPMRTSPYSTDTQYF. As DNA, the CDR3 is TGCGCCAGCAGCCCTATGAGGACTAGCCCCTATAGCACAGATACGCAGTATTTT. This sequence joins TRBV5-1 and TRBJ2-3; TRBD2 aligns across 8 bases. Losses at the gene ends were 4 bases for V and 0 bases for J; bases not matched to a gene: 13. Germline-derived CDR1 and CDR2 are SGHRS and YFSETQ. The CDR3 consists of 18 residues.

This chain joins TRBV3-1 (or the pseudogene TRBV3-2) and TRBJ1-2; D ambiguous. Germline V CDR1 and CDR2: LGHDT, YNNKEL (reference sequence). V lost 2 bases, J lost 8 bases, and 15 bases lay in between. The CDR3 has 14 amino acids. CDR3 sequence reads: CASSQLRENQGYTF. In DNA form, the CDR3 reads TGTGCCAGCAGCCAATTACGGGAGAACCAAGGCTACACCTTC.

The count of this clone is one. The chain recombines TRBV30 with TRBJ2-7, with D unresolved. CDR3 size: 12 residues. The germline gives CDR1 GTSNPN, CDR2 SVGIG (reference sequence). V shed 0 bases and J shed 2 bases, with 5 bases lying between them. The CDR3 spells CAWSVQPYEQYF. The CDR3 bases are TGTGCCTGGAGTGTACAACCCTACGAGCAGTACTTC.

The chain combines TRBV5-4 with TRBJ2-7; maybe TRBD2 (6 bases). V was pared by 2 bases and J by 6 bases, with 12 bases between. The CDR3 has 13 amino acids. Per the germline V gene, CDR1 is SGHNT and CDR2 is YYREEE (reference sequence). The DNA for the CDR3 is TGTGCCAGCAGCTTCGGGACTCACGGCGAGCAGTACTTC. It yields the protein CASSFGTHGEQYF.

V and J are TRBV4-1 and TRBJ1-1, with 12 nucleotides matching TRBD1. Germline-derived CDR1 and CDR2 are MGHRA and YSYEKL. The CDR3 runs 16 residues. V gave up 5 bases and J gave up 5 bases; unmatched junction bases: 9. CDR3 protein: CASSSGTGGLRTEAFF. CDR3 coding DNA: TGCGCCAGCAGCTCCGGGACAGGGGGCTTAAGGACTGAAGCTTTCTTT.

Here the CDR3 DNA reads TGTGCCATCAGTGAGATCAGGACAGGGTTGGTCACCGGGGAGCTGTTTTTT. This gives the protein CAISEIRTGLVTGELFF. The rearrangement links TRBV10-3 to TRBJ2-2; 8 nucleotides align to TRBD1. The CDR3 contains 17 residues. V lost 2 bases, J lost 4 bases, and 9 bases stayed unmatched. Germline V gene sequence: CDR1 ENHRY, CDR2 SYGVKD.

The chain carries TRBV6-6 and TRBJ2-1, with a weak D call TRBD1 (5 bases). Per germline, CDR1 MNHNY and CDR2 SVGAGI (reference sequence). This CDR3 has 15 residues. Trimming cost V 6 bases and J 4 bases, with 16 bases left between them. DNA of the CDR3: TGTGCCAGCAGCCCCACCCAGGGTGGTTACAATGAGCAGTTCTTC. Translating gives CASSPTQGGYNEQFF.

The rearrangement uses TRBV6-5 and TRBJ1-2; perhaps TRBD1 as D (6 bases). Trimming shortened V by 5 bases and J by 9 bases, and 19 bases separated the two germline ends. The germline V gene has CDR1 MNHEY and CDR2 SVGAGI. The CDR3 has 14 residues. The CDR3 loop is CASSPIRDTNRYTF. In DNA form, the CDR3 reads TGTGCCAGCAGTCCCATTAGGGACACGAACCGCTACACCTTC.

V usage is TRBV5-1 and J usage is TRBJ2-7, with D perhaps matching TRBD1 (6 bases). V lost 4 bases and J lost 4, with 21 bases in between. The CDR3 runs 16 residues. Germline V gives CDR1 SGHRS, CDR2 YFSETQ. The CDR3 spells CASSRSTGTMSYEQYF. For the CDR3, the DNA is TGCGCCAGCAGCCGTTCTACCGGGACAATGAGTTACGAGCAGTACTTC.

This chain connects TRBV30 to TRBJ2-6, with 10 bases identical to TRBD1. In germline, CDR1 is GTSNPN, CDR2 SVGIG (reference sequence). Losses at the gene ends were 0 bases for V and 3 bases for J; bases not matched to a gene: 8. There are 18 residues in the CDR3. The CDR3 bases are TGTGCCTGGAGTGTCGACAGGGGGCGATTTTTTGGGGCCAACGTCCTGACTTTC. It codes for CAWSVDRGRFFGANVLTF.

V is TRBV12-5 and J is TRBJ1-5; TRBD1 matches 9 bases. The CDR3 has 16 amino acids. The J segment lost 4 bases and the V segment lost 0 bases, leaving 4 bases of the junction unmatched. Germline CDR1 reads LGHNT; CDR2 reads FRNRAP. The CDR3 loop is CASGLVQGASNQPQHF. CDR3 coding DNA: TGTGCTAGTGGTTTGGTACAGGGGGCCAGTAATCAGCCCCAGCATTTT.

This clone was found once. The chain carries TRBV6-5 and TRBJ2-2; TRBD1 might be the D (6 bases). V gave up 2 bases and J gave up 9 bases, with 10 bases separating them. Germline loops: CDR1 MNHEY, CDR2 SVGAGI. The CDR3 is 13 amino acids. The CDR3 protein is CASSYPGQRELFF. The CDR3 DNA follows: TGTGCCAGCAGTTACCCCGGACAGCGGGAGCTGTTTTTT.

This sequence joins TRBV30 and TRBJ1-1, with 7 bases fitting TRBD1. Germline V gene sequence: CDR1 GTSNPN, CDR2 SVGIG (reference sequence). The CDR3 contains 13 residues. J gave up 3 bases and V 0 bases, and 1 base lay outside the gene matches. CDR3 protein: CAWSVTGDTEAFF. As DNA, the CDR3 is TGTGCCTGGAGTGTCACAGGGGACACTGAAGCTTTCTTT.

The chain's CDR3 is CASSITVSGNTIYF. In DNA form, the CDR3 reads TGTGCCAGTAGTATAACAGTCTCTGGAAACACCATATATTTT. The rearrangement links TRBV19 to TRBJ1-3, with D uncertain. Trimming left V 2 bases short and J 0 bases short, with 5 bases between. The V gene's germline CDR1 is LNHDA and CDR2 SQIVND (reference sequence). The CDR3 sequence is 14 residues long.

The V and J genes are TRBV27 and TRBJ1-1, with 9 bases identical to TRBD1. The germline gives CDR1 MNHEY, CDR2 SMNVEV (reference sequence). J gave up 1 base and V 7 bases, and 10 bases lay outside the gene matches. The CDR3 consists of 16 residues. The chain's CDR3 is CASTLTGGTGNTEAFF. The CDR3 DNA follows: TGTGCCAGCACGCTGACAGGGGGGACGGGGAACACTGAAGCTTTCTTT.

The chain uses TRBV7-8 and TRBJ2-1, with a weak D call TRBD2 (7 bases). V dropped 0 bases and J dropped 5 bases, with 11 bases sitting between them. The CDR3 contains 15 residues. Germline CDR1 SGHVS, CDR2 FQNEAQ. CDR3 loop: CASSLAGGRHNEQFF. The CDR3 DNA reads as TGTGCCAGCAGCTTAGCCGGGGGGCGTCACAATGAGCAGTTCTTC.

The chain recombines TRBV6-1 with TRBJ1-6, with D perhaps matching TRBD1 (5 bases). V lost 1 base to trimming and J lost 7 bases, with 5 bases between them. The CDR3 contains 13 residues. The germline gives CDR1 MNHNS, CDR2 SASEGT. CDR3 bases: TGTGCCAGCAGTGAAGGGACAAATTCACCCCTCCACTTT. Amino acid sequence: CASSEGTNSPLHF.

The CDR3 DNA reads as TGTGCCAGCAGCTTAGAGGGCACCGACTACGAGCAGTACTTC. It codes for CASSLEGTDYEQYF. This sequence joins TRBV11-2 and TRBJ2-7, with D uncertain. The CDR3 runs to 14 residues. The V end lost 0 bases, the J end lost 3 bases, and 9 bases lay between the germline ends. Germline CDR1 SGHAT, CDR2 FQNNGV.

The chain employs TRBV20-1 and TRBJ2-7; D is ambiguous. Germline assignment: CDR1 DFQATT and CDR2 SNEGSKA (reference sequence). This CDR3 has 10 residues. V was shortened by 4 bases and J by 5 bases, with 6 bases between the two germline ends. DNA for the CDR3: TGCAGTGCTATGAGGAACGAGCAGTACTTC. This translates into CSAMRNEQYF.

The rearrangement joins TRBV7-9 to TRBJ1-4; D not resolved. CDR3 length equals 15 residues. V shed 0 bases and J shed 3 bases, with 8 bases lying between them. The germline V gene encodes CDR1 SEHNR and CDR2 FQNEAQ (reference sequence). CDR3 DNA sequence: TGTGCCAGCAGCTTAGCCTTCCGTCCTAATGAAAAACTGTTTTTT. Protein sequence: CASSLAFRPNEKLFF.

This rearrangement joins TRBV5-1 to TRBJ1-1, with D tentatively TRBD1 (5 bases). The CDR3 is made up of 15 amino acids. The ends were cut back, 0 bases at V and 2 bases at J, with 11 bases in the middle. Germline CDR1 reads SGHRS; CDR2 reads YFSETQ. CDR3 coding DNA: TGCGCCAGCAGCTTGGATTCGGGGGTAAACACTGAAGCTTTCTTT. Translating gives CASSLDSGVNTEAFF.

This chain connects TRBV20-1 to TRBJ1-2; 7 bases are a match to TRBD1. This CDR3 contains 17 residues. Germline values: CDR1 DFQATT, CDR2 SNEGSKA (reference sequence). V lost 3 bases, J lost 1 base, and 14 bases stayed unmatched. CDR3 region: CSASAYFEGALNYGYTF. The CDR3 DNA follows: TGCAGTGCTAGTGCTTACTTTGAGGGGGCGCTTAACTATGGCTACACCTTC.

The CDR3 DNA reads TGTGCCAGCAGTGTCCAGGATTTCTACGAGCAGTACTTC. Encoded protein: CASSVQDFYEQYF. This chain connects TRBV2 to TRBJ2-7; D call uncertain. V was trimmed by 4 bases and J by 3 bases, leaving 10 bases between them. Germline V lookup: CDR1 SNHLY, CDR2 FYNNEI. This CDR3 contains 13 residues.

The chain links TRBV5-1 to TRBJ2-7; the match to TRBD1 covers 7 bases. The CDR3 runs 15 residues. Germline lookup yields CDR1 SGHRS and CDR2 YFSETQ. Trimming cost V 2 bases and J 3 bases; bases outside gene matches: 8. CDR3 DNA: TGCGCCAGCAGCTTACCCGGGACAGAAGTCTACGAGCAGTACTTC. Translating it yields CASSLPGTEVYEQYF.

This chain joins TRBV5-3 and TRBJ1-2, with TRBD1 matching over 7 bases. TRBV5-3 is an ORF for which the function is uncertain. CDR3 length: 16 amino acids. V lost 0 bases to trimming and J lost 8 bases; unmatched junction nucleotides: 13. The CDR3 sequence is CARSLEGARDREGYTF. For the CDR3, the DNA is TGTGCCAGAAGCTTGGAGGGGGCGCGGGACCGGGAGGGCTACACCTTC.